This record covers a single T cell receptor beta chain. The data originate from a study of shared T cell receptors in the human thymus. Produced via immunoSEQ multiplex PCR; TCRdb's table is partial and in-frame only. Of hundreds of thousands of clones in the sample, about 87% are singletons; the top ten hold roughly 0.0089%. V lost 2 bases, J lost 0 bases, and 8 bases lay in between. CDR3 length: 15 residues. The germline V gene has CDR1 SGHRS and CDR2 YFSETQ. The same specimen was also included in a second study, on human thymus T cells. In that study: The donor group consisted of healthy Finnish infants who were having corrective surgery for congenital heart defects. Resected material from corrective heart surgery provided the thymus tissue analysed. V and J genes seemed to be used with bias in thymic and blood repertoires.

This chain joins TRBV5-1 and TRBJ1-4; unclear D gene. This TCR derives from a boy under two years old with a congenital heart defect. The source material was thymocytes. The chain's CDR3 is CASSFQAATNEKLFF. The DNA of the CDR3 is TGCGCCAGCAGCTTCCAGGCAGCAACTAATGAAAAACTGTTTTTT.